Each of the 16 T cell receptor beta chains below was sequenced from the same sample in a study of vaccination and CD4 T cells after COVID-19. Sequencing of cultured CD4+ T cell DNA used the Oncomine TCR Beta short-read assay. From the PCR reads, TCRdb called clonotypes with MiXCR, one entry per CDR3 protein. The sample shows thousands of distinct CDR3 sequences, roughly 19% of them seen only once. Treatment in this sample: roughly ten-day PBMC culture with coronavirus spike peptide pools or control peptides (ViraFEST assay). Their recognized antigens are unknown. Sequenced here: CD4+ T cells from blood, cultured in vitro, sampled after SARS-CoV-2 vaccination. The receptor source for this set is a human donor who had recovered from COVID-19.

By share, this clonotype ranks as medium-sized (0.01 to 0.1%). The chain recombines TRBV28 with TRBJ2-3; 7 positions match TRBD1. J lost 6 bases, V lost 8 bases, and 11 bases had no gene match. The CDR3 totals 14 residues. Germline CDR1 and CDR2: MDHEN and SYDVKM. The CDR3 sequence is CASDRAGGMDTQYF. CDR3 DNA: TGTGCCAGCGACAGGGCAGGGGGTATGGATACGCAGTATTTT.

This clonotype showed up just a few times. The genes are TRBV19 and TRBJ2-5, with TRBD2 identical over 11 bases. The CDR3 extends over 17 amino acids. Losses at the gene ends were 5 bases for V and 3 bases for J; bases not matched to a gene: 11. Per germline, CDR1 LNHDA and CDR2 SQIVND (reference sequence). In DNA form, the CDR3 reads TGTGCCAGTAGTTTAGGGTCGACTAGCGGGACAAAAGAGACCCAGTACTTC. As protein: CASSLGSTSGTKETQYF.

This rearrangement joins TRBV28 to TRBJ1-1, with TRBD1 matching 8 bases. Germline V gene sequence: CDR1 MDHEN, CDR2 SYDVKM. V gave up 3 bases and J gave up 3 bases; unmatched junction bases: 9. The CDR3 runs 16 residues. The CDR3 bases are TGTGCCAGCAGTTTGATGGACAGGGTACCCGACACTGAAGCTTTCTTT. Encoded protein: CASSLMDRVPDTEAFF.

The V gene is TRBV18, the J gene TRBJ2-1; no clear D. V was pared by 0 bases and J by 8 bases, with 11 bases between. CDR1 is KGHSH and CDR2 is LQKENI in the germline V gene. CDR3 length: 14 amino acids. The CDR3 here is CASSPPHDRDEQFF. The CDR3 coding sequence is TGTGCCAGCTCACCACCCCATGATAGGGATGAGCAGTTCTTC.

Comments on this clonotype: A read error may be the cause here, since a much bigger clone is one base away. This rearrangement joins TRBV11-3 to TRBJ1-1; the match to TRBD1 covers 11 bases. Germline V gene data show CDR1 as SGHNT and CDR2 as YENEEA. This CDR3 comprises 14 residues. Trimming took 4 bases from V and 7 from J; bases not matched to a gene: 5. The CDR3, as DNA: TGTGCCAGCAGCTCGGACAGGGGGCGCATTGAAGCTTTCTTT. Translation gives CASSSDRGRIEAFF.

This clonotype was observed at least ten times. At one end, the junction sequence differs from germline, possibly due to a read error. The rearrangement joins TRBV20-1 to TRBJ1-1; 9 bases match TRBD1. This CDR3 has 13 residues. The germline V gene has CDR1 DFQATT and CDR2 SNEGSKA (reference sequence). The CDR3 reads CRARDRVGTEAFF. DNA of the CDR3: TGCAGGGCTAGGGACAGGGTAGGGACTGAAGCTTTCTTT.

A few counts support this clonotype. The chain has TRBV28 and TRBJ2-7, with D unresolved. Trimming removed 3 bases from V and 1 base from J, with 10 bases in between. The germline V gene has CDR1 MDHEN and CDR2 SYDVKM. The CDR3 loop spans 14 amino acids. The CDR3 region is CASSFRAISYEQYF. The DNA of the CDR3 is TGTGCCAGCAGTTTCAGAGCAATATCCTACGAGCAGTACTTC.

This chain joins TRBV19 and TRBJ2-7, with 9 bases fitting TRBD1. V shed 5 bases, J shed 0 bases, and the junction held 5 bases outside the gene matches. CDR3 length: 15 residues. Per the germline V gene, CDR1 is LNHDA and CDR2 is SQIVND (reference sequence). CDR3 sequence: CASSSPGQGSYEQYF. In nucleotides, the CDR3 is TGTGCCAGTAGTTCCCCGGGACAGGGCTCCTACGAGCAGTACTTC.

The chain combines TRBV10-2 with TRBJ1-5; 8 bases fit TRBD1. The V gene's germline CDR1 is WSHSY and CDR2 SAAADI. The junction had 3 bases not matched to a gene; V was cut back by 3 bases and J by 2 bases. The CDR3 extends over 15 amino acids. The CDR3 is CASSEADRGNQPQHF. The CDR3 DNA follows: TGCGCCAGCAGTGAAGCGGACAGGGGCAATCAGCCCCAGCATTTT.

There are many counts of this clonotype. The chain couples TRBV6-5 to TRBJ1-1; 9 positions agree with TRBD1. Germline V CDR1 and CDR2: MNHEY, SVGAGI. The CDR3 covers 16 residues. V shed 0 bases and J 5 bases; nucleotides not matched to a gene: 7. CDR3 in DNA: TGTGCCAGCAGTTACTCGGGACAGGGACGTGTTACTGAAGCTTTCTTT. Translating gives CASSYSGQGRVTEAFF.

For this clonotype: A much more abundant neighbour one base away suggests this may be a read error. Since no conserved phenylalanine or tryptophan closes the CDR3, a read error is the likely cause. The chain carries TRBV5-4 and TRBJ2-5; no reliable D call. The CDR3 runs 16 residues. Trimming removed 0 bases at V and 4 bases at J, with 16 bases between. Germline CDR1 and CDR2: SGHNT and YYREEE (reference sequence). The CDR3 loop reads CASSLGLHPRGETQYL. The CDR3, as DNA: TGTGCCAGCAGCTTGGGACTCCACCCAAGAGGAGAGACCCAGTACCTC.

This clonotype was seen at least ten times. The rearrangement joins TRBV6-5 to TRBJ1-5, with 7 nucleotides matching TRBD1. V was clipped by 4 bases and J by 0 bases; unmatched bases: 12. CDR3 length: 18 residues. The germline V gene encodes CDR1 MNHEY and CDR2 SVGAGI. The CDR3 region is CASSSSQGGLFSNQPQHF. CDR3 DNA: TGTGCCAGCAGTTCGTCCCAGGGGGGACTATTTAGCAATCAGCCCCAGCATTTT.

The sample holds a few counts of this clonotype. The DNA of the CDR3 is TGTGCCAGCAGATCGGGGGGGCCCGTGAGAGAGACCCAGTACTTC. Translating it yields CASRSGGPVRETQYF. This sequence joins TRBV2 and TRBJ2-5; TRBD2 matches at 8 bases. The CDR3 is 15 residues long. The V and J ends lost 6 bases and 4 bases, in that order; junction bases with no gene match: 10. Per germline, CDR1 SNHLY and CDR2 FYNNEI.

V is TRBV30 and J is TRBJ2-7; weak D call: TRBD1 (6 bases). This CDR3 has 12 residues. The ends were cut back, 5 bases at V and 5 bases at J, with 13 bases in the middle. Germline-derived CDR1 and CDR2 are GTSNPN and SVGIG (reference sequence). The CDR3 sequence is CAWDHQGHEQYF. CDR3 nucleotide sequence: TGTGCCTGGGACCACCAGGGGCACGAGCAGTACTTC. Supplemented by reference TRBV30 and TRBJ2-7, the full variable domain reads SQTIHQWPATLVQPVGSPLSLECTVEGTSNPNLYWYRQAAGRGLQLLFYSVGIGQISSEVPQNLSASRPQDRQFILSSKKLLLSDSGFYLCAWDHQGHEQYFGPGTRLTVT.

The chain is built from TRBV18 and TRBJ2-5, with 8 bases identical to TRBD2. The V and J ends lost 3 bases and 5 bases, in that order; junction bases with no gene match: 8. The CDR3 totals 15 residues. Germline loops: CDR1 KGHSH, CDR2 LQKENI. CDR3 protein: CASSPGTRGEETQYF. CDR3 nucleotides: TGTGCCAGCTCACCCGGGACTAGGGGTGAGGAGACCCAGTACTTC.

There are a few counts of this clonotype. The chain links TRBV10-3 to TRBJ1-1, with 7 positions matching TRBD1. Looked up from germline, CDR1 is ENHRY and CDR2 is SYGVKD. This CDR3 is 14 amino acids long. J was trimmed by 1 base and V by 5 bases; bases with no gene match: 4. CDR3: CAISHGTANTEAFF. The CDR3 DNA is TGTGCCATCAGTCACGGGACAGCGAACACTGAAGCTTTCTTT.